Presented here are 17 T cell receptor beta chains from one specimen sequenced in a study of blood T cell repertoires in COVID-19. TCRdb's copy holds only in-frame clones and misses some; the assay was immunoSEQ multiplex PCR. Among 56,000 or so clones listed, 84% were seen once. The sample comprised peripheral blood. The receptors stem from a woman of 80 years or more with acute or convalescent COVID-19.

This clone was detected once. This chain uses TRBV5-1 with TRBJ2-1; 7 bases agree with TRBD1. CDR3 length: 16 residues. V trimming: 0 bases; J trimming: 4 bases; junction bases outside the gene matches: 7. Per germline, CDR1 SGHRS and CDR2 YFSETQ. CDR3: CASSLALGGGYNEQFF. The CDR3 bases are TGCGCCAGCAGCTTGGCTTTAGGGGGCGGGTACAATGAGCAGTTCTTC.

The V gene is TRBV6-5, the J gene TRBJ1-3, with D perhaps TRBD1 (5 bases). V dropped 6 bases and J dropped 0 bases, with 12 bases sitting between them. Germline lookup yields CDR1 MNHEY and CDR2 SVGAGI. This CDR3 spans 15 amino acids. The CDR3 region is CASSPQGVSGNTIYF. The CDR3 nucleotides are TGTGCCAGCAGCCCCCAAGGGGTCTCTGGAAACACCATATATTTT.

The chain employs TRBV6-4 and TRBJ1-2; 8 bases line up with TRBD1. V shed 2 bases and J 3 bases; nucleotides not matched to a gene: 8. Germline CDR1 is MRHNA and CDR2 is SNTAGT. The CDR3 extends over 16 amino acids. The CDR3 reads CASSDRAGGEDYGYTF. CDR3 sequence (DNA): TGTGCCAGCAGTGACAGGGCAGGGGGCGAAGACTATGGCTACACCTTC.

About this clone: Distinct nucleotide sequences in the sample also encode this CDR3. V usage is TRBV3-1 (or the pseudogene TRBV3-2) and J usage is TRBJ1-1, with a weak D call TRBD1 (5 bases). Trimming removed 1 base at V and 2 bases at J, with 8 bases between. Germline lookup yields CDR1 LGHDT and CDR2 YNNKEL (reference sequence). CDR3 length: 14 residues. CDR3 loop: CASSQGTGNTEAFF. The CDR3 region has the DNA TGTGCCAGCAGCCAAGGAACAGGAAACACTGAAGCTTTCTTT.

This CDR3 is CATSKDRGDQPQHF. As DNA, the CDR3 is TGTGCCACCAGCAAAGACAGGGGGGATCAGCCCCAGCATTTT. The V gene is TRBV15, the J gene TRBJ1-5; 9 bases are a match to TRBD1. The CDR3 is 14 amino acids. In germline, CDR1 is LNHNV, CDR2 YYDKDF (reference sequence). V shed 4 bases, J shed 5 bases, and the junction held 3 bases outside the gene matches. Drawing the rest from reference TRBV15 and TRBJ1-5, the complete variable domain is DAMVIQNPRYQVTQFGKPVTLSCSQTLNHNVMYWYQQKSSQAPKLLFHYYDKDFNNEADTPDNFQSRRPNTSFCFLDIRSPGLGDTAMYLCATSKDRGDQPQHFGDGTRLSIL.

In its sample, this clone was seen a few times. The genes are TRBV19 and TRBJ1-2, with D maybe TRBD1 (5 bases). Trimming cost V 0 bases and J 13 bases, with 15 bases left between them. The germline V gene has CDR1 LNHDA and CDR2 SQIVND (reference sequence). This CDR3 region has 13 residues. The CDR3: CASSIDRMTVLTF. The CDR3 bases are TGTGCCAGTAGTATAGATCGTATGACAGTGCTCACCTTC.

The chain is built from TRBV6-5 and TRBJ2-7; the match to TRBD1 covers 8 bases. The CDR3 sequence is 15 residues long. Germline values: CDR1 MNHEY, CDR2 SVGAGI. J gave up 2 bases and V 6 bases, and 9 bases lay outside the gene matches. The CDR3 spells CASSVIRGLPYEQYF. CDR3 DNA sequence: TGTGCCAGCAGCGTAATCAGGGGGCTGCCCTACGAGCAGTACTTC.

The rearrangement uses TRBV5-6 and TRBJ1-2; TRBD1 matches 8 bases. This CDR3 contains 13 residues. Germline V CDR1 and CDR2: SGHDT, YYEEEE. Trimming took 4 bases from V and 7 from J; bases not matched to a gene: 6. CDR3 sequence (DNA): TGTGCCAGCAGCCCCGGGACAGGCGGTGGCTACACCTTC. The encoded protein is CASSPGTGGGYTF.

CDR3 sequence: CASSRGQAHEQYF. The CDR3 DNA is TGTGCCAGCAGCCGTGGACAGGCTCACGAGCAGTACTTC. This chain joins TRBV5-4 and TRBJ2-7, with TRBD1 matching over 7 bases. The CDR3 is made up of 13 amino acids. J lost 5 bases, V lost 4 bases, and 6 bases had no gene match. CDR1 and CDR2 (germline): SGHNT, YYREEE (reference sequence).

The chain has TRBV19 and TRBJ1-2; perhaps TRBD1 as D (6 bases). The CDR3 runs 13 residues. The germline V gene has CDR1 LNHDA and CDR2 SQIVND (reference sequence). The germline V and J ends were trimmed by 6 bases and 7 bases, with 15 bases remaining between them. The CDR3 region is CASRNRDTFGYTF. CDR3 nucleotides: TGTGCCAGTAGAAACAGGGACACTTTTGGCTACACCTTC.

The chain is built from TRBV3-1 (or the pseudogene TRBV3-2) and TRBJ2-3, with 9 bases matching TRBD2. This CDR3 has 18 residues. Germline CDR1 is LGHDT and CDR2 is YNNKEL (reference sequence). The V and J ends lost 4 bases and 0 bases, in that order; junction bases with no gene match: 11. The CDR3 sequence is CASSRYSGGGASTDTQYF. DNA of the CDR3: TGTGCCAGCAGCCGTTATAGCGGGGGTGGGGCTAGCACAGATACGCAGTATTTT.

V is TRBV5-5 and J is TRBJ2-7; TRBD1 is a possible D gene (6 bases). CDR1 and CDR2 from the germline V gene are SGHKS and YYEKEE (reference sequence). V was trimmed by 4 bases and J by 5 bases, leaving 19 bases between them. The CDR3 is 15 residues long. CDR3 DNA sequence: TGTGCCAGCAGCGCCTGGGGGCCGGGAAATAACGAGCAGTACTTC. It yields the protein CASSAWGPGNNEQYF.

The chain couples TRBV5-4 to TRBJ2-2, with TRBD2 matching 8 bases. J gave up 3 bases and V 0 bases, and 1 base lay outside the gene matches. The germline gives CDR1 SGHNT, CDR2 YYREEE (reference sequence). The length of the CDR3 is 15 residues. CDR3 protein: CASSLAGGHTGELFF. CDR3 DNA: TGTGCCAGCAGCTTGGCGGGGGGGCACACCGGGGAGCTGTTTTTT.

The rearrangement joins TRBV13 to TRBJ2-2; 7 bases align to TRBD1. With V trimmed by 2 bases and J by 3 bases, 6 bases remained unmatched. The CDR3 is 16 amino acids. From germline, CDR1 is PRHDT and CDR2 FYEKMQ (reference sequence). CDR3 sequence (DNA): TGTGCCAGCAGCTTAAGGACAGGCTTATACACCGGGGAGCTGTTTTTT. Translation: CASSLRTGLYTGELFF.

Here the CDR3 reads CASSQEAQGNTIYF. The CDR3 region has the DNA TGTGCCAGCAGCCAAGAGGCACAGGGAAACACCATATATTTT. This chain connects TRBV4-2 to TRBJ1-3; no reliable D call. V lost 0 bases to trimming and J lost 4 bases, with 7 bases between them. The CDR3 runs to 14 residues. CDR1 LGHNA and CDR2 YNFKEQ come from the germline V gene.

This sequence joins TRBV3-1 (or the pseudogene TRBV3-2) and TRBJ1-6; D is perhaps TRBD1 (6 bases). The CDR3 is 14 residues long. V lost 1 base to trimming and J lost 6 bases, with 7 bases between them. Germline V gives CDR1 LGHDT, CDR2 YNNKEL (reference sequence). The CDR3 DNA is TGTGCCAGCAGCCAAGTCAGGGGTAATTCACCCCTCCACTTT. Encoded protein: CASSQVRGNSPLHF.

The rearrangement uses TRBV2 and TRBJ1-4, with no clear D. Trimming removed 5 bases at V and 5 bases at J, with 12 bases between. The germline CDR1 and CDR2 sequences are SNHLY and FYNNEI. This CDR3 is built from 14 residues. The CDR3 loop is CASSLTQHNEKLFF. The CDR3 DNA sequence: TGTGCCAGCAGTCTGACACAACACAATGAAAAACTGTTTTTT.